This paragraph covers one T cell receptor (beta chain) sequence. The antigen is undetermined. This record comes from a study of T cell responses to AZD1222 COVID-19 vaccine. Study observations and caveats: Spike was spanned by vaccine-associated CD4 TCRs, with dominance at 160-218 and 743-854.

The germline V and J ends were trimmed by 4 bases and 1 base, with 7 bases remaining between them. The germline V gene encodes CDR1 SNHLY and CDR2 FYNNEI. The CDR3 sequence is 13 residues long. Profiling relied on immunoSEQ multiplex PCR, and the TCRdb table lists in-frame clones only, not all of them. The data contain under 200,000 clones, approximately 91% of them seen just once; the ten biggest clones take up 0.75% to 1%. Sample: peripheral blood, taken on day 0 of AZD1222 vaccination. The TCR originated in an adult in good health. The rearrangement uses TRBV2 and TRBJ1-2; D ambiguous. The CDR3 DNA sequence: TGTGCCAGCAGTGTGAAGGGTAACTATGGCTACACCTTC. It specifies CASSVKGNYGYTF.